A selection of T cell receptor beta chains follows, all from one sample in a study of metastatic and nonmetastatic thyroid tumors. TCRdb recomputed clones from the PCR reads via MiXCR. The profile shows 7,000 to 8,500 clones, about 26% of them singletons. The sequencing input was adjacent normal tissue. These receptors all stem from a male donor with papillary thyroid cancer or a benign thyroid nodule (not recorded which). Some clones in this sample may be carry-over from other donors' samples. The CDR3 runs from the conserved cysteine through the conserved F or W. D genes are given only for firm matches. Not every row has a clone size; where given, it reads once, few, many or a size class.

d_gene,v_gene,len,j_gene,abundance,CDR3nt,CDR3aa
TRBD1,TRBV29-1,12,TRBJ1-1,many,TGCAGCGTTGAAGATCTAAGGACAGGAGAGGGGTTT,CSVEDLRTGEGF
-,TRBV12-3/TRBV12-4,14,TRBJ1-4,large,TGTGCCAGCAGAGACACCGGGGGCGGTGAAAAACTGTTTTTT,CASRDTGGGEKLFF
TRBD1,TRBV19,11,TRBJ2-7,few,TGTGCCAGTAAGGACAGGGACGAGCAGTACTTC,CASKDRDEQYF
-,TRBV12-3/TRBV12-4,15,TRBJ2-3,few,TGTGCCAGCAGTTTTGGCCCCGGGGGGCCTAATACGCAGTATTTT,CASSFGPGGPNTQYF
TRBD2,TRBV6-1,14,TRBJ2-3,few,TGTGCCAGCAGGATTAGCGGGTCCACAGATACGCAGTATTTT,CASRISGSTDTQYF
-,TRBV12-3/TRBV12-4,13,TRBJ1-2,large,TGTGCCAGCAGTTTCTCGGGAGGGGATGGCTACACCTTC,CASSFSGGDGYTF
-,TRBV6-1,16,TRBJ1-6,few,TGTGCCAGCAGCCAAGATCAAGAGGGGAAGCATTCACCCCTCCACTTT,CASSQDQEGKHSPLHF
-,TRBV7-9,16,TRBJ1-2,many,TGTGCCAGCAGCTTAGGGTGGGACCGAAGGGGATATGGCTACACCTTC,CASSLGWDRRGYGYTF
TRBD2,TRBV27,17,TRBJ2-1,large,TGTGCCAGCAGCCTCCGAGCCAGACTAGCCCTAATGAATGAGCAGTTCTTC,CASSLRARLALMNEQFF
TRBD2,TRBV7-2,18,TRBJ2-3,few,TGTGCCAGCAGCTTAGGGCTAGCGGGAGGGCGGAGCACAGATACGCAGTATTTT,CASSLGLAGGRSTDTQYF
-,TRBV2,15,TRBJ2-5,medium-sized,TGTGCCAGCAATGACAGATCAGGTAGAGGAGAGACCCAGTACTTC,CASNDRSGRGETQYF
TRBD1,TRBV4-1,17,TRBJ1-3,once,TGCGCCAGCAGCCAAGATTCCCTCCGGGGCAGGGGGAACACCATATATTTT,CASSQDSLRGRGNTIYF
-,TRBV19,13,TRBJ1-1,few,TGTGCCAGTAGCAAGACAGTGCTGACTGAAGCTTTCTTT,CASSKTVLTEAFF
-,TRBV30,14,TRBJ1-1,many,TGTGCCTGGCGGAAGCCAGGGTCGGACACTGAAGCTTTCTTT,CAWRKPGSDTEAFF
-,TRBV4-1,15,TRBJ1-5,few,TGCGCCAGCAGCCAAGAAGGGAGTGGCAATCAGCCCCAGCATTTT,CASSQEGSGNQPQHF
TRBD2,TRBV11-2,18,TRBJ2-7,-,TGTTCCAGCAGCTTTTTTCAAGAGCTAGCGGGACGCTCCAATGAGCAGTACTTC,CSSSFFQELAGRSNEQYF
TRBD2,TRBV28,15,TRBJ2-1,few,TGTGCCAGCAGTCCGCCGGGACTAGCGGGGAATGAGCAGTTCTTC,CASSPPGLAGNEQFF
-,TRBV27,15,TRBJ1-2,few,TGTGCCAGCAGGGACCTTCATGGAGTTCACTATGGCTACACCTTC,CASRDLHGVHYGYTF
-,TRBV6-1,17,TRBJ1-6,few,TGTGCCAGCAGTGAAGCTAGCGGGAGCTCCTATAATTCACCCCTCCACTTT,CASSEASGSSYNSPLHF
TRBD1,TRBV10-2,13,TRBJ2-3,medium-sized,TGCGCCACGGCACCGGGACAGGGAGTTACGCAGTATTTT,CATAPGQGVTQYF
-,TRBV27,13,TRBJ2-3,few,TGTGCCAGCAGTTCATACGAGAGGGATACGCAGTATTTT,CASSSYERDTQYF